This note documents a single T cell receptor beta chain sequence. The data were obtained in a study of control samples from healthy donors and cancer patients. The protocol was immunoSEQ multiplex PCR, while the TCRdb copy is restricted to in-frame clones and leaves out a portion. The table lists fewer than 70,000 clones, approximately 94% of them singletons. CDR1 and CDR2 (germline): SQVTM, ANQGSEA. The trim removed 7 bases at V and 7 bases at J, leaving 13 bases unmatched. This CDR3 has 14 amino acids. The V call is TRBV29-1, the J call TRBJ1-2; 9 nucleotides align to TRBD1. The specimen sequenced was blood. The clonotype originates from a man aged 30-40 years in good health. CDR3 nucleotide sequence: TGCAGCGAGGCTGGGACAGGGAGATTGAGTGGCTACACCTTC. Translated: CSEAGTGRLSGYTF. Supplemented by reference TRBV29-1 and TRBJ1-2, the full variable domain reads SAVISQKPSRDICQRGTSLTIQCQVDSQVTMMFWYRQQPGQSLTLIATANQGSEATYESGFVIDKFPISRPNLTFSTLTVSNMSPEDSSIYLCSEAGTGRLSGYTFGSGTRLTVV.